These 23 T cell receptor beta chains originate from one sample sequenced in a study of PD-L1 blockade in urothelial cancer. Clones were sequenced by immunoSEQ multiplex PCR, and TCRdb holds only the in-frame ones, with some missing. The data hold under 70,000 clones, with 75% to 90% observed a single time. The time point here: pretreatment peripheral blood. The sample here was PBMCs, taken around atezolizumab (anti-PD-L1) treatment. The receptors stem from a man between 65 and 85 years old with urothelial cancer.

The chain employs TRBV2 and TRBJ1-4; D is unclear. This CDR3 spans 15 amino acids. Looked up from germline, CDR1 is SNHLY and CDR2 is FYNNEI. The V end was cut by 10 bases, the J end by 2 bases, with 17 bases between. CDR3 sequence (DNA): TGTGCCACCAGAGAGACTCATCTGACTAATGAAAAACTGTTTTTT. Protein sequence: CATRETHLTNEKLFF.

The chain combines TRBV10-1 with TRBJ2-2, with 8 bases fitting TRBD2. The CDR3 is 14 residues long. Unmatched junction bases numbered 6, after V lost 8 bases and J lost 4 bases. Germline V gene lookup returns CDR1 WNHNN and CDR2 SYGVQD (reference sequence). The CDR3 region has the DNA TGCGCCAGCCAGAGCGGGAGTGGCACCGGGGAGCTGTTTTTT. Its translation is CASQSGSGTGELFF.

The chain uses TRBV4-3 and TRBJ2-7, with 7 bases lining up with TRBD1. V gave up 0 bases and J gave up 4 bases; unmatched junction bases: 6. The CDR3 has 15 residues. The germline V gene has CDR1 LGHNA and CDR2 YSLEER. Written as DNA, the CDR3 is TGCGCCAGCAGCCAAGATAGGGGGCCACCATACGAGCAGTACTTC. Translating gives CASSQDRGPPYEQYF.

The J gene is TRBJ1-5, the V gene TRBV4-3, with D possibly TRBD1 on 5 matching bases. V lost 0 bases and J 4 bases, leaving 10 bases between the germline ends. There are 15 residues in the CDR3. Looked up from germline, CDR1 is LGHNA and CDR2 is YSLEER. CDR3 nucleotide sequence: TGCGCCAGCAGCCAAGATGGGGGGGGAAATCAGCCCCAGCATTTT. Translated, it gives CASSQDGGGNQPQHF.

This chain connects TRBV18 to TRBJ1-5; TRBD1 is a possible D gene (6 bases). Germline CDR1 and CDR2: KGHSH and LQKENI. This CDR3 region has 16 residues. V was trimmed by 2 bases and J by 7 bases, leaving 18 bases between them. The CDR3 DNA sequence: TGTGCCAGCTCACCAGAAGGACAGCACGGGAACCAGCCCCAGCATTTT. Encoded protein: CASSPEGQHGNQPQHF.

This clone is a singleton in its sample. The rearrangement joins TRBV10-2 to TRBJ1-2; D gene ambiguous. The CDR3 is made up of 12 amino acids. In germline, CDR1 is WSHSY, CDR2 SAAADI. Trimming took off 4 bases at V and 6 bases at J, with 9 bases between the two ends. The chain's CDR3 is CASSGQGDGYTF. Here the CDR3 DNA reads TGCGCCAGCAGTGGCCAAGGAGATGGCTACACCTTC.

The rearrangement uses TRBV9 and TRBJ2-1; no firm D call. The length of the CDR3 is 15 residues. CDR1 and CDR2 from the germline V gene are SGDLS and YYNGEE. Trimming took off 0 bases at V and 0 bases at J, with 7 bases between the two ends. The CDR3 coding sequence is TGTGCCAGCAGCGTAGACCCTAGCTCCTACAATGAGCAGTTCTTC. It translates to CASSVDPSSYNEQFF.

This chain joins TRBV27 and TRBJ2-1; D gene unclear. The germline V gene encodes CDR1 MNHEY and CDR2 SMNVEV (reference sequence). The V end was cut by 2 bases, the J end by 6 bases, with 5 bases between. This CDR3 comprises 12 residues. The CDR3, as DNA: TGTGCCAGCAGTTTAGGTAGCAATGAGCAGTTCTTC. Amino acids: CASSLGSNEQFF.

The genes are TRBV11-3 and TRBJ2-7; D call uncertain. From germline, CDR1 is SGHNT and CDR2 YENEEA. The V end lost 5 bases, the J end lost 4 bases, and 6 bases lay between the germline ends. The CDR3 covers 11 residues. Written as DNA, the CDR3 is TGTGCCAGCAGCAAGACATACGAGCAGTACTTC. It translates to CASSKTYEQYF.

The chain recombines TRBV7-2 with TRBJ2-7; tentatively, D is TRBD1 (6 bases). Between the trimmed V and J ends, which lost 4 bases and 1 base, there was a span of 14 bases. The CDR3 totals 15 residues. Germline V gene sequence: CDR1 SGHTA, CDR2 FQGNSA. CDR3 nucleotides: TGTGCCAGCAGCTACAGGGAGCACCCGTCCTACGAGCAGTACTTC. Its translation is CASSYREHPSYEQYF. Using reference TRBV7-2 and TRBJ2-7 for the parts outside the CDR3, the full variable domain is GAGVSQSPSNKVTEKGKDVELRCDPISGHTALYWYRQSLGQGLEFLIYFQGNSAPDKSGLPSDRFSAERTGGSVSTLTIQRTQQEDSAVYLCASSYREHPSYEQYFGPGTRLTVT.

This chain connects TRBV27 to TRBJ2-2, with TRBD2 as a possible D gene (5 bases). CDR1 is MNHEY, CDR2 SMNVEV, per germline (reference sequence). V was shortened by 3 bases and J by 2 bases, with 7 bases between the two germline ends. The length of the CDR3 is 14 residues. The CDR3 bases are TGTGCCAGCAGTTTCCGACTAAACACCGGGGAGCTGTTTTTT. This gives the protein CASSFRLNTGELFF.

The chain combines TRBV21-1 with TRBJ2-1; TRBD2 was called by the table and not checked on the DNA. TRBV21-1 is a known pseudogene. This CDR3 has 16 amino acids. The CDR3 region is CASSKTVAGPIDEQFF. In nucleotides, the CDR3 is TGTGCCAGCAGCAAAACTGTGGCGGGCCCTATCGATGAGCAGTTCTTC.

This clone was seen only a few times. The V call is TRBV6-5, the J call TRBJ1-5; 8 nucleotides match TRBD1. The germline V gene encodes CDR1 MNHEY and CDR2 SVGAGI. Trimming took 6 bases from V and 0 from J; bases not matched to a gene: 4. The CDR3 loop spans 15 amino acids. CDR3 protein: CASREGQVSNQPQHF. In nucleotides, the CDR3 is TGTGCCAGCAGAGAGGGACAGGTTAGCAATCAGCCCCAGCATTTT.

The genes are TRBV7-9 and TRBJ2-1; 9 bases agree with TRBD2. Unmatched junction bases numbered 4, after V lost 1 base and J lost 9 bases. Germline V gene lookup returns CDR1 SEHNR and CDR2 FQNEAQ (reference sequence). The CDR3 loop spans 14 amino acids. This chain's CDR3 is CASSLVAGETEQFF. The CDR3 bases are TGTGCCAGCAGCTTAGTAGCGGGAGAAACTGAGCAGTTCTTC.

The CDR3 spells CASSPTYEQYF. The CDR3 DNA follows: TGTGCCAGCAGCCCAACCTACGAGCAGTACTTC. The rearrangement joins TRBV7-9 to TRBJ2-7; D remains unclear. V dropped 5 bases and J dropped 2 bases, with 4 bases sitting between them. This CDR3 contains 11 residues. Germline V gene lookup returns CDR1 SEHNR and CDR2 FQNEAQ (reference sequence).

The chain couples TRBV19 to TRBJ2-2; D may be TRBD2 (6 bases). CDR3 length equals 14 residues. Trimming removed 7 bases from V and 2 bases from J, with 11 bases in between. Germline values: CDR1 LNHDA, CDR2 SQIVND (reference sequence). The CDR3 coding sequence is TGTGCCAGTAATAAGCGGGCTAACACCGGGGAGCTGTTTTTT. This gives the protein CASNKRANTGELFF.

This clone was seen a handful of times. The V call is TRBV7-2, the J call TRBJ1-5; D may be TRBD1 (5 bases). V dropped 5 bases and J dropped 5 bases, with 16 bases sitting between them. Per germline, CDR1 SGHTA and CDR2 FQGNSA. The CDR3 has 15 amino acids. CDR3 sequence: CASSPQPGKDQPQHF. DNA of the CDR3: TGTGCCAGCAGCCCCCAGCCAGGGAAGGATCAGCCCCAGCATTTT.

The genes are TRBV18 and TRBJ2-7; 9 bases are a match to TRBD1. This CDR3 region has 13 residues. The trim removed 6 bases at V and 12 bases at J, leaving 12 bases unmatched. The germline V gene encodes CDR1 KGHSH and CDR2 LQKENI. CDR3 DNA: TGTGCCAGCTCCCCAGGCCGGGACAGGGTACCGTACTTC. The encoded protein is CASSPGRDRVPYF. Variable domain in full (rest from reference TRBV18 and TRBJ2-7): NAGVMQNPRHLVRRRGQEARLRCSPMKGHSHVYWYRQLPEEGLKFMVYLQKENIIDESGMPKERFSAEFPKEGPSILRIQQVVRGDSAAYFCASSPGRDRVPYFGPGTRLTVT.

This clone was recorded a few times. J is TRBJ1-2 and V is TRBV19; 10 nucleotides align to TRBD1. The CDR3 covers 14 residues. The V gene end was trimmed by 6 bases and the J gene end by 6 bases; junction bases not matched to a gene: 7. From germline, CDR1 is LNHDA and CDR2 SQIVND (reference sequence). This CDR3 is CASSIDRGLDGYTF. CDR3 nucleotide sequence: TGTGCCAGTAGCATCGACAGGGGGCTAGATGGCTACACCTTC.

This clone was detected a few times. The chain is built from TRBV15 and TRBJ1-5, with D maybe TRBD1 (5 bases). The CDR3 loop spans 15 amino acids. V dropped 5 bases and J dropped 1 base, with 12 bases sitting between them. Looked up from germline, CDR1 is LNHNV and CDR2 is YYDKDF (reference sequence). For the CDR3, the DNA is TGTGCCACCAGCCCACAGGTCATGAGCAATCAGCCCCAGCATTTT. Its protein product is CATSPQVMSNQPQHF.

V is TRBV11-3 and J is TRBJ1-1; D is unclear. The CDR3 has 14 amino acids. The V gene lost 3 bases and the J gene lost 3 bases, with 11 bases spanning the gap. From germline, CDR1 is SGHNT and CDR2 YENEEA. CDR3 nucleotide sequence: TGTGCCAGCAGCTTGGTACCGGAGGACACTGAAGCTTTCTTT. It specifies CASSLVPEDTEAFF.

The gene calls are TRBV6-5 and TRBJ2-7; D may be TRBD2 (6 bases). V was trimmed by 7 bases and J by 6 bases, leaving 19 bases between them. Looked up from germline, CDR1 is MNHEY and CDR2 is SVGAGI. The CDR3 totals 14 residues. For the CDR3, the DNA is TGTGCCAGCAAAAGCCGGGACTCGTTTCGCGAGCAGTACTTC. Protein: CASKSRDSFREQYF.

This sequence joins TRBV4-3 and TRBJ2-7; 10 bases align to TRBD2. The CDR3 consists of 16 residues. V was clipped by 5 bases and J by 6 bases; unmatched bases: 13. Germline-derived CDR1 and CDR2 are LGHNA and YSLEER. The CDR3 reads CASSATPSGSGGEQYF. CDR3 in DNA: TGCGCCAGCAGCGCGACTCCTAGCGGGAGTGGAGGCGAGCAGTACTTC.